This T cell receptor beta chain is drawn from a study of monozygotic twins with inflammatory bowel disease. Note on this clonotype: Its target is not known.

CDR3 length equals 17 residues. Germline CDR1 and CDR2: MDHEN and SYDVKM. TCRdb reanalyzed the 5' RACE reads and collapses them to one entry per CDR3 protein, without DNA. Its table records 400,000 to 500,000 distinct CDR3 sequences. Study-level findings and limits: Support was absent for any single strong signal or clonotype linked to IBD.

The V gene is TRBV28, the J gene TRBJ2-1. The sequencing sample was made of blood. The receptor's source is a human donor with ulcerative colitis or Crohn's disease, or a healthy co-twin of an affected twin (not recorded which). The CDR3 spells CASSFFLRGPRSDEQFF. The variable domain in full, with the rest retrieved from reference TRBV28 and TRBJ2-1, is DVKVTQSSRYLVKRTGEKVFLECVQDMDHENMFWYRQDPGLGLRLIYFSYDVKMKEKGDIPEGYSVSREKKERFSLILESASTNQTSMYLCASSFFLRGPRSDEQFFGPGTRLTVL.